These 9 T cell receptor beta chains originate from one sample sequenced in a study of low-dose radiotherapy and immunotherapy resistance in tumors. Specified time point: before trial treatment. Alpha and beta chains were covered, as first-strand cDNA relied on TRAV- and TRBV-specific primers. The authors amplified TCRs for 15 to 25 PCR cycles with a constant-region primer and a V-primer adapter. TCRdb re-analysed the reads in MiXCR, keeping a single row per CDR3 protein. Of under 90,000 distinct CDR3 sequences in the sample, around 30% were seen once. The source was PBMCs, collected before treatment. The receptors stem from a female donor with ovarian cancer.

In this sample, this clonotype turned up a few times. The rearrangement uses TRBV9 and TRBJ2-1, with TRBD2 identical over 8 bases. This CDR3 has 15 amino acids. Germline V gene data show CDR1 as SGDLS and CDR2 as YYNGEE. V lost 1 base, J lost 4 bases, and 4 bases stayed unmatched. CDR3 sequence (DNA): TGTGCCAGCAGCGTAAGCGGCGGGGGGTACAATGAGCAGTTCTTC. It is translated as CASSVSGGGYNEQFF. The full variable domain, in which reference TRBV9 and TRBJ2-1 provide the parts outside the CDR3, is DSGVTQTPKHLITATGQRVTLRCSPRSGDLSVYWYQQSLDQGLQFLIQYYNGEERAKGNILERFSAQQFPDLHSELNLSSLELGDSALYFCASSVSGGGYNEQFFGPGTRLTVL.

Many counts were recorded for this clonotype. Here the CDR3 reads CASSQGVPGQGPKSSYNEQFF. CDR3 sequence (DNA): TGTGCCAGCAGCCAAGGAGTCCCGGGACAGGGGCCTAAAAGCTCCTACAATGAGCAGTTCTTC. The chain employs TRBV14 and TRBJ2-1; 10 bases map to TRBD1. V trimming: 1 base; J trimming: 0 bases; junction bases outside the gene matches: 15. The CDR3 is 21 residues long. Germline V gene sequence: CDR1 SGHDN, CDR2 FVKESK.

CDR3 region: CASRPNRPDGAYEQYF. Written as DNA, the CDR3 is TGTGCCAGCAGACCGAACCGGCCGGACGGAGCCTACGAGCAGTACTTC. The chain joins TRBV2 to TRBJ2-7; D call uncertain. This CDR3 comprises 16 residues. Germline V gene data show CDR1 as SNHLY and CDR2 as FYNNEI. The V gene lost 6 bases and the J gene lost 2 bases, with 20 bases spanning the gap.

As for this clonotype: This likely came from a read error, as a far larger clone is one base away. V is TRBV4-3 and J is TRBJ2-1, with 10 bases that match TRBD1. Germline lookup yields CDR1 LGHNA and CDR2 YSLEER. V shed 0 bases, J shed 13 bases, and the junction held 18 bases outside the gene matches. The CDR3 covers 18 residues. The CDR3 here is CASSQDWTGGAGQGTQFF. The CDR3 DNA reads as TGCGCCAGCAGCCAAGATTGGACAGGGGGAGCGGGACAAGGGACCCAGTTCTTC.

This clonotype was counted a few times. The chain combines TRBV7-2 with TRBJ1-5; D is ambiguous. CDR1 SGHTA and CDR2 FQGNSA come from the germline V gene. Trimming removed 3 bases from V and 8 bases from J, with 14 bases in between. The CDR3 has 14 amino acids. The CDR3 coding sequence is TGTGCCAGCAGCTTCCGTCCGTTCGGCGAGCCCCAGCATTTT. Translation gives CASSFRPFGEPQHF.

This clonotype was seen only once. The rearrangement uses TRBV7-1 and TRBJ2-1; perhaps TRBD1 as D (5 bases). TRBV7-1 is treated as an ORF (open reading frame) with a function not yet certain. This CDR3 spans 12 amino acids. Trimming cost V 10 bases and J 6 bases, with 13 bases left between them. The CDR3: CATNRQLNEQFF. CDR3 nucleotides: TGTGCCACCAACCGACAGCTCAATGAGCAGTTCTTC.

Ten or more counts support this clonotype. V and J are TRBV12-3 or TRBV12-4 and TRBJ2-6; D unresolved. The CDR3 contains 15 residues. V was trimmed by 6 bases and J by 2 bases, leaving 11 bases between them. The CDR3 DNA sequence: TGTGCCAGCAGGATAGGGAACACTGGGGCCAACGTCCTGACTTTC. Protein sequence: CASRIGNTGANVLTF.

This clonotype has at least ten counts. The V and J genes are TRBV4-1 and TRBJ2-7; D ambiguous. CDR1 and CDR2 from the germline V gene are MGHRA and YSYEKL. V dropped 0 bases and J dropped 0 bases, with 12 bases sitting between them. CDR3 length: 16 residues. The CDR3 DNA reads as TGCGCCAGCAGCCAAGAAAAGTTTCAGCGCTCCTACGAGCAGTACTTC. This gives the protein CASSQEKFQRSYEQYF.

This clonotype was detected ten times or more. This chain links TRBV4-1 with TRBJ2-2; the match to TRBD2 covers 8 bases. This CDR3 is 15 amino acids long. The germline V gene encodes CDR1 MGHRA and CDR2 YSYEKL. J gave up 5 bases and V 1 base, and 3 bases lay outside the gene matches. The CDR3 spells CASSQAGGQTGELFF. CDR3 sequence (DNA): TGCGCCAGCAGCCAAGCGGGGGGGCAGACCGGGGAGCTGTTTTTT.